These T cell receptor beta chains were read from a single sample in a study of tumor and adjacent non-tumor tissue in lung cancer. Via MiXCR, TCRdb re-called the multiplex PCR reads, giving one row per CDR3 protein. Among over 60,000 distinct CDR3 sequences listed, 73% were seen once. The source material was lung tumor tissue. Receptors were obtained from a man between 60 and 75 years old with non-small cell lung cancer. Both conserved end residues are part of each CDR3. Fields, in order: clone size, V gene, CDR3 length, D gene, J gene, CDR3 DNA, CDR3 protein. D genes are given only for firm matches. Part of the rows lack a size; the others show once, few, many or a class for expanded clones.

>many|TRBV10-3|11|.|TRBJ2-3
TGTGCCATCGGGAGGTCAGATACGCAGTATTTT
CAIGRSDTQYF
>.|TRBV20-1|14|TRBD1|TRBJ2-3
TGCAGTGACCAGGGGGCGGGGCCCGGAGATACACAGTATTTT
CSDQGAGPGDTQYF
>.|TRBV29-1|12|.|TRBJ2-1
TGCAGCGAACAAGGGTCCCACAATAAACAGTTCTTC
CSEQGSHNKQFF
>.|TRBV20-1|14|.|TRBJ2-7
TGCAGTGCTCAACGCCTGGACGGAGCCTACGAGCACTACTTC
CSAQRLDGAYEHYF
>.|TRBV20-1|16|.|TRBJ1-5
TGCAGTGCTAGTTCACAGGGTGCTATTAGCAATCAGCCCCAGCATTTT
CSASSQGAISNQPQHF
>many|TRBV13|15|.|TRBJ1-2
TGTGCCAGCAGCTTAGGCCAAGGCCCTAACTATGGCTACACCTTC
CASSLGQGPNYGYTF
>once|TRBV6-6|15|.|TRBJ2-7
TGTGCCAGCAGTCGGGGACGGGGGGCCTCCTACGAGCAGTACTTC
CASSRGRGASYEQYF
>.|TRBV5-4|13|TRBD1|TRBJ1-1
TGTGCAAGCGGGGGACAGAGGAAAAATGAAGCTTTCTTT
CASGGQRKNEAFF
>.|TRBV5-4|13|.|TRBJ2-2
TGTGCCAACAACTTGGACGGCACCGGGGAGCTGTTCTTT
CANNLDGTGELFF
>.|TRBV20-1|14|.|TRBJ2-1
TGCAGTGCCCTGACCTGGATGTCCTACACTGAGCAGTTCTTC
CSALTWMSYTEQFF
>.|TRBV12-3/TRBV12-4|12|.|TRBJ1-2
TGTGCCAGCAGTAGGGGGGGCTATAGCCACACCTTC
CASSRGGYSHTF
>few|TRBV29-1|14|TRBD1|TRBJ2-5
TGCAGCGTTGCGGGACAGGGGGTAGGGGAGACACAGTACTTC
CSVAGQGVGETQYF
>.|TRBV20-1|13|.|TRBJ2-7
TGCAGTGGCTTAGCAGAGAATTTCTACGAGCAATACTTC
CSGLAENFYEQYF